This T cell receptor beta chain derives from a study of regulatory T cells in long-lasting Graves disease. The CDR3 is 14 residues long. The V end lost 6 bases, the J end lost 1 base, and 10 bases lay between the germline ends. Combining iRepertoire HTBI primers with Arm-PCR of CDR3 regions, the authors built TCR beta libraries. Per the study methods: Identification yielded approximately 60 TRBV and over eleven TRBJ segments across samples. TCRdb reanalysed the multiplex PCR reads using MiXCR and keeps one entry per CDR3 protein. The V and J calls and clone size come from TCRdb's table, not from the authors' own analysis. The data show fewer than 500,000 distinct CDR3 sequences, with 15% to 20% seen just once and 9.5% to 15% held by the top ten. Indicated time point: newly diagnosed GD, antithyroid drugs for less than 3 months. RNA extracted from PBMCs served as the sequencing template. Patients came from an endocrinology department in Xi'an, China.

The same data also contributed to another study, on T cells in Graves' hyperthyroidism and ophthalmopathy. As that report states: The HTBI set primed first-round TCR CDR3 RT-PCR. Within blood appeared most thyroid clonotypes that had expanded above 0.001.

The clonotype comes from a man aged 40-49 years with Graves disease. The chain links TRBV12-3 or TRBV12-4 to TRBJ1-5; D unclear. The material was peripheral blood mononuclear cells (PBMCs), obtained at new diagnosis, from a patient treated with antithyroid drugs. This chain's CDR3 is CASSWTVSNQPQHF. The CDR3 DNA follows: TGTGCCAGCAGCTGGACTGTGAGCAATCAGCCCCAGCATTTT.